This entry is about one TCR beta chain. The antigen is not known. The source of the sample is a study of cytomegalovirus exposure and HLA in healthy donors. Looking at the study overall: The early release's HLA-typed donors yielded some 85 million unique TCRs. Study-wide findings and caveats: Earlier results showed most TCR beta V segments being productive about 87% or about 30% of the time. Per a later analysis, HLA-associated TCR beta chains showed more clonal expansion than other, equally common TCR beta chains.

This CDR3 region has 15 residues. Trimming left V 6 bases short and J 4 bases short, with 20 bases between. Germline V gene lookup returns CDR1 SGHDT and CDR2 YYEEEE. With 60 Vbeta and 13 Jbeta primers, the PCR was carried out. Profiling relied on immunoSEQ multiplex PCR, and the TCRdb table lists in-frame clones only, not all of them. The sample contains 140,000 to 150,000 clones, roughly 80% of which appear only once. This TCR came from a woman in her thirties or forties in good health and CMV-seropositive. Sequencing was carried out using PBMCs. The chain combines TRBV5-6 with TRBJ2-7, with D maybe TRBD1 (5 bases). In DNA form, the CDR3 reads TGTGCCAGCAAGGGGTCGGTAGGGGCGTTTTACGAGCAGTACTTC. As protein: CASKGSVGAFYEQYF.